The clone carrying this T cell receptor beta chain was observed a handful of times. The data were obtained in a study of response to subunit inactivated influenza vaccine. V gave up 1 base and J gave up 5 bases, with 15 bases separating them. Germline V gene sequence: CDR1 SGHTA, CDR2 FQGNSA. The CDR3 spans 15 residues. One entry per CDR3 protein results from TCRdb running MiXCR on the RT-PCR reads. The profile shows about 700,000 distinct CDR3 sequences, around 14% of them singletons. Source: PBMCs from blood, taken around two weeks before vaccination. This clonotype was obtained from a man aged 45-60 years who received an inactivated influenza vaccine. V and J are TRBV7-2 and TRBJ2-7, with D maybe TRBD2 (6 bases). In nucleotides, the CDR3 is TGTGCCAGCAGCTTAGTCTCCGGGAGTTTCAACGAGCAGTACTTC. It is translated as CASSLVSGSFNEQYF. Together with reference TRBV7-2 and TRBJ2-7, the CDR3 gives the full variable domain: GAGVSQSPSNKVTEKGKDVELRCDPISGHTALYWYRQSLGQGLEFLIYFQGNSAPDKSGLPSDRFSAERTGGSVSTLTIQRTQQEDSAVYLCASSLVSGSFNEQYFGPGTRLTVT.